Listed below are T cell receptor beta chains from one sample, sequenced in a study of blood T cells in healthy people across ages. Using its own MiXCR run on the 5' RACE reads, TCRdb lists one record per CDR3 protein. The table has 650,000 to 1,000,000 distinct CDR3 sequences, around 34% seen once; the top ten hold around 13%. Sequencing was carried out using blood. Every receptor here comes from a man in his late teens or twenties in good health. Each CDR3 is given with its conserved first and last residue. D genes are given only for firm matches. Clone size appears in some rows only: once, few, many, or a class for an expanded clone.

J | D | size | V | DNA | CDR3
TRBJ2-3 | TRBD2 | many | TRBV20-1 | TGCAGTGCTCACCCGGGACTAGCTCCCTCGATGGATACGCAGTATTTT | CSAHPGLAPSMDTQYF
TRBJ2-3 | NA | few | TRBV12-3/TRBV12-4 | TGTGCCAGCAGTTTTGGGTTGGGACATCGCACAGATACGCAGTATTTT | CASSFGLGHRTDTQYF
TRBJ2-1 | NA | NA | TRBV5-1 | TGCGCCAGCAGCATGGACTCCTACAATGAGCAGTTCTTC | CASSMDSYNEQFF
TRBJ2-5 | TRBD2 | NA | TRBV4-3 | TGCGCCAGCAGCCAAGAAATTGGTCTAGCGGGGGTAAATGAGCAGTACTTC | CASSQEIGLAGVNEQYF
TRBJ2-7 | NA | NA | TRBV29-1 | TGCAGCGGTTCGACCCCGGGGGACGAGCAGTACTTC | CSGSTPGDEQYF
TRBJ1-4 | NA | NA | TRBV12-3/TRBV12-4 | TGTGCCAGCACTCACGGGACACGCACCTCCGAACTGTTTTTT | CASTHGTRTSELFF
TRBJ1-2 | NA | NA | TRBV7-2 | TGTGCCAGCAGCTTGGACGTGGCGAGGGCCTATGGCTACACCTTC | CASSLDVARAYGYTF
TRBJ2-3 | TRBD2 | few | TRBV27 | TGTGCCAGCAGTTTGGGTAGCGGGGGGGCATCAGATACGCAGTATTTT | CASSLGSGGASDTQYF
TRBJ1-2 | NA | many | TRBV12-3/TRBV12-4 | TGTGCCAGCAGTTTATGGATGGGGGATGGCTACACCTTC | CASSLWMGDGYTF
TRBJ2-7 | TRBD2 | many | TRBV9 | TGTGCCAGCAGCTCCGGACTAGCGGGACTCTACGAGCAGTACTTC | CASSSGLAGLYEQYF
TRBJ1-1 | TRBD1 | NA | TRBV11-2 | TGTGCCAGCAGCTATCGGGACAGGGGGGGCACTGAAGCTTTCTTT | CASSYRDRGGTEAFF
TRBJ2-3 | NA | NA | TRBV24-1 | TGTGCCACCAGAAAAGGACGGGGGCCCCGGGAGGGCACAGATACGCAGTATTTT | CATRKGRGPREGTDTQYF
TRBJ1-6 | TRBD1 | NA | TRBV6-6 | TGTGCCAGCAGACCCACAGGGGTTGGTTCACCCCTCCACTTT | CASRPTGVGSPLHF
TRBJ1-2 | TRBD1 | NA | TRBV20-1 | TGCAGTGCTAGCACAGGGGGCAGTGGCTATGGCTACACCTTC | CSASTGGSGYGYTF
TRBJ2-3 | NA | many | TRBV20-1 | TGCAGTGCTAGAGATGCGGACCCCACAGATACGCAGTATTTT | CSARDADPTDTQYF
TRBJ2-1 | NA | few | TRBV13 | TGTGCCAGCAGCTTCGGACCCCCCGACGGACACAATGAGCAGTTCTTC | CASSFGPPDGHNEQFF
TRBJ2-1 | TRBD2 | many | TRBV4-3 | TGCGCCAGCAGCCAAGACGCCGGGACTAGCCCCGACAATGAGCAGTTCTTC | CASSQDAGTSPDNEQFF